The source of this T cell receptor beta chain is a study of T cells in Graves' hyperthyroidism and ophthalmopathy. TCR beta CDR3 region amplification was performed from RNA transcripts. The HTBI primer set was used in a first-round RT-PCR of the TCR CDR3. TCRdb re-analysed the multiplex PCR reads in MiXCR, keeping a single row per CDR3 protein. There are 300,000 or so distinct CDR3 sequences in the sample; around a sixth occur only once, and approximately 49% lies in the top ten. Stable Graves' hyperthyroidism denoted no ophthalmopathy progression over 18 months. Any patient presenting with uncontrolled infection, other autoimmune disease, pregnancy or lactation was left out. This clonotype was counted between two and nine times. Germline loops: CDR1 SNHLY, CDR2 FYNNEI. V lost 7 bases, J lost 6 bases, and 10 bases lay in between. This CDR3 contains 12 residues.

The gene calls are TRBV2 and TRBJ1-5; D is possibly TRBD1 (6 bases). This clonotype was obtained from a woman aged 45-59 years with Graves' hyperthyroidism. Source material: blood. CDR3 sequence: CASKQGFQPQHF. As DNA, the CDR3 is TGTGCCAGCAAGCAGGGGTTTCAGCCCCAGCATTTT.